A selection of T cell receptor beta chains follows, all from one sample in a study of beta chain features in type 1 diabetes. Sequencing was performed with immunoSEQ multiplex PCR; in TCRdb, only in-frame clones are kept and a portion is missing. The top ten hold approximately 0.31% of the sample, which has some 16,000 clones, around 77% seen once. Input material: stem cell memory CD4+ T cells from blood. The receptors were gathered from a woman aged 18-29 years with type 1 diabetes. Both conserved end residues are part of each CDR3. Fields, in order: J gene, V gene, D gene, clone size, CDR3 protein, CDR3 DNA. The D gene is left open where the match is weak. The size of a clone is reported for some rows only, either as once, few or many, or as a class for expanded clones.

TRBJ2-1 | TRBV14 | TRBD2 | . | CASSQGLAGWNEQFF | TGTGCCAGCAGCCAAGGTCTAGCGGGTTGGAATGAGCAGTTCTTC
TRBJ2-2 | TRBV28 | . | . | CASSSGGKNTGELFF | TGTGCCAGCAGTTCCGGGGGAAAGAACACCGGGGAGCTGTTTTTT
TRBJ2-4 | TRBV5-1 | TRBD2 | . | CASTSGIAGGPVGPQNIQYF | TGCGCCAGCACCAGTGGAATAGCGGGAGGGCCCGTCGGTCCCCAAAACATTCAGTACTTC
TRBJ2-3 | TRBV30 | TRBD2 | . | CAWTLAGGSRGTQYF | TGTGCCTGGACTCTAGCGGGAGGGTCTCGGGGTACGCAGTATTTT
TRBJ1-1 | TRBV5-1 | . | . | CASSLATGKAFF | TGCGCCAGCAGCTTGGCAACAGGTAAAGCTTTCTTT
TRBJ2-3 | TRBV7-9 | TRBD1 | . | CASSPGTGEADTQYF | TGTGCCAGCAGCCCCGGGACAGGGGAGGCAGATACGCAGTATTTT
TRBJ1-1 | TRBV7-9 | TRBD1 | few | CASSFTQGQGNTEAFF | TGTGCCAGCAGCTTTACCCAGGGACAGGGGAACACTGAAGCTTTCTTT
TRBJ2-2 | TRBV10-2 | . | . | CASSELRAGELFF | TGCGCCAGCAGTGAGTTGCGGGCCGGGGAGCTGTTTTTT
TRBJ2-3 | TRBV4-2 | TRBD2 | . | CASSQGVASGKDTQYF | TGTGCCAGCAGCCAAGGCGTAGCTAGCGGGAAAGATACGCAGTATTTT
TRBJ1-3 | TRBV15 | . | . | CATSRKGSGGGNTIYF | TGTGCCACCAGCAGAAAGGGGTCGGGAGGAGGAAACACCATATATTTT
TRBJ1-2 | TRBV7-9 | TRBD1 | . | CASSSGTGGWDVYGYTF | TGTGCCAGCAGCTCTGGGACAGGGGGCTGGGATGTATATGGCTACACCTTC
TRBJ2-3 | TRBV7-2 | . | . | CASSLPGGTDTQYF | TGTGCCAGCAGCTTACCGGGGGGCACAGATACGCAGTATTTT
TRBJ2-7 | TRBV10-2 | . | . | CASSESRGYEQYF | TGCGCCAGCAGTGAGTCGCGCGGCTACGAGCAGTACTTC
TRBJ2-1 | TRBV10-3 | TRBD2 | . | CAISESRAGGYNEQFF | TGTGCCATCAGTGAGTCCAGAGCGGGAGGGTACAATGAGCAGTTCTTC
TRBJ1-2 | TRBV5-1 | . | . | CASSEGENYGYTF | TGCGCCAGCAGCGAAGGAGAGAACTATGGCTACACCTTC
TRBJ2-3 | TRBV19 | . | few | CASRGPGGADTQYF | TGTGCCAGTAGGGGACCAGGAGGGGCAGATACGCAGTATTTT
TRBJ2-3 | TRBV9 | . | . | CASSVVTDTQYF | TGTGCCAGCAGCGTAGTAACAGATACGCAGTATTTT
TRBJ2-3 | TRBV6-6 | . | few | CASSYVGTSTDTQYF | TGTGCCAGCAGTTATGTCGGGACTAGCACAGATACGCAGTATTTT
TRBJ2-7 | TRBV29-1 | . | . | CSEVEAEPYEQYF | TGCAGCGAGGTTGAGGCGGAACCCTACGAGCAGTACTTC
TRBJ2-7 | TRBV5-5 | TRBD2 | . | CASSLGRASGGIISYEQYF | TGTGCCAGCAGCTTGGGACGGGCTAGCGGGGGGATAATTTCCTACGAGCAGTACTTC
TRBJ2-5 | TRBV28 | . | . | CASSEVRETQYF | TGTGCCAGCAGTGAGGTCCGAGAGACCCAGTACTTC
TRBJ2-1 | TRBV7-9 | TRBD2 | . | CASSLGGGRRNEQFF | TGTGCCAGCAGCTTAGGTGGCGGGAGGAGGAATGAGCAGTTCTTC
TRBJ2-1 | TRBV4-2 | TRBD2 | . | CASSQDPSGGLNEQFF | TGTGCCAGCAGCCAAGATCCTAGCGGGGGACTCAATGAGCAGTTCTTC
TRBJ1-1 | TRBV4-3 | . | . | CASSQDGGNTEAFF | TGCGCCAGCAGCCAAGATGGAGGGAACACTGAAGCTTTCTTT
TRBJ2-3 | TRBV28 | . | once | CASSPLPPPGTQYF | TGTGCCAGCAGCCCACTTCCCCCTCCAGGAACGCAGTATTTT
TRBJ2-7 | TRBV7-9 | . | . | CASSARTVASYEQYF | TGTGCCAGCAGCGCGAGGACAGTTGCCTCCTACGAGCAGTACTTC
TRBJ1-2 | TRBV11-2 | . | few | CASSLVGTGSGYTF | TGTGCCAGCAGCTTAGTCGGTACAGGGAGCGGCTACACCTTC
TRBJ2-7 | TRBV28 | TRBD2 | . | CASSQRTSGRAYEQYF | TGTGCCAGCAGTCAACGGACTAGCGGGAGGGCCTACGAGCAGTACTTC
TRBJ1-1 | TRBV30 | . | few | CAWGRGNTEAFF | TGTGCCTGGGGCAGGGGAAACACTGAAGCTTTCTTT
TRBJ2-7 | TRBV5-1 | . | . | CASSLGDKGESYEQYF | TGCGCCAGCAGCTTAGGGGACAAGGGTGAGAGTTACGAGCAGTACTTC
TRBJ2-7 | TRBV11-2 | TRBD2 | . | CASSFVGTRSYEQYF | TGTGCCAGCAGCTTCGTCGGGACTAGGAGTTACGAGCAGTACTTC
TRBJ1-1 | TRBV7-9 | . | . | CASSLLFSTEAFF | TGTGCCAGCAGCTTATTGTTTAGCACTGAAGCTTTCTTT
TRBJ2-5 | TRBV7-8 | TRBD1 | . | CASSSRQGPRAQYF | TGTGCCAGCAGCTCCCGACAGGGCCCTCGTGCCCAGTACTTC
TRBJ1-1 | TRBV29-1 | TRBD1 | once | CSVKQGLNTEAFF | TGCAGCGTAAAACAGGGGTTGAACACTGAAGCTTTCTTT
TRBJ2-1 | TRBV7-9 | . | few | CASSLTSLSYNEQFF | TGTGCCAGCAGCTTAACTAGCCTTTCCTACAATGAGCAGTTCTTC
TRBJ2-5 | TRBV29-1 | . | . | CSVEVTGGVETQYF | TGCAGCGTTGAAGTAACAGGGGGGGTGGAGACCCAGTACTTC
TRBJ2-1 | TRBV5-6 | . | . | CASSLVWDWDEQFF | TGTGCCAGCAGCTTGGTTTGGGACTGGGATGAGCAGTTCTTC
TRBJ2-3 | TRBV9 | TRBD2 | . | CASSVTSGSRNTQYF | TGTGCCAGCAGCGTGACTAGCGGGAGTAGAAATACGCAGTATTTT
TRBJ2-7 | TRBV18 | . | . | CASSPGQRSYEQYF | TGTGCCAGCTCACCAGGACAGCGTTCGTACGAGCAGTACTTC
TRBJ2-1 | TRBV18 | TRBD2 | . | CASSPPSGSYNEQFF | TGTGCCAGCTCACCCCCTAGCGGGAGTTACAATGAGCAGTTCTTC
TRBJ2-4 | TRBV7-2 | . | . | CASSPHLEAKNIQYF | TGTGCCAGCAGCCCACACCTAGAGGCCAAAAACATTCAGTACTTC
TRBJ2-1 | TRBV7-2 | TRBD2 | few | CASSTGLAGYNEQFF | TGTGCCAGCAGCACCGGACTAGCGGGGTACAATGAGCAGTTCTTC
TRBJ1-2 | TRBV18 | TRBD1 | . | CASSPGQGQVASYGYTF | TGTGCCAGCTCACCGGGACAGGGGCAGGTAGCTAGCTATGGCTACACCTTC
TRBJ2-3 | TRBV6-5 | TRBD1 | . | CASSPLIGQGTQYF | TGTGCCAGCAGTCCGCTAATAGGACAGGGGACGCAGTATTTT
TRBJ1-5 | TRBV12-5 | . | . | CASGLVLGQGGDSNQPQHF | TGTGCTAGTGGTTTGGTATTAGGCCAGGGTGGGGATAGCAATCAGCCCCAGCATTTT
TRBJ2-3 | TRBV7-9 | . | once | CASSLDSRDPGGTDTQYF | TGTGCCAGCAGCTTAGACTCGCGGGACCCTGGGGGCACAGATACGCAGTATTTT
TRBJ2-2 | TRBV21-1 | . | . | CASSSSPSENTGELFF | TGTGCCAGCAGCTCCTCCCCTAGCGAGAACACCGGGGAGCTGTTTTTT
TRBJ2-5 | TRBV28 | TRBD1 | . | CAGAPQGEGQGKTQYF | TGTGCCGGAGCGCCTCAAGGGGAGGGACAGGGAAAGACCCAGTACTTC
TRBJ2-3 | TRBV2 | TRBD2 | . | CASRSSSGRDTQYF | TGTGCCAGCAGGAGTAGCAGCGGGAGGGATACGCAGTATTTT
TRBJ2-5 | TRBV5-4 | . | once | CASSSERAQETQYF | TGTGCCAGCAGCTCCGAGCGGGCCCAAGAGACCCAGTACTTC
TRBJ1-2 | TRBV30 | TRBD1 | . | CAWYRDRVAGYTF | TGTGCCTGGTATAGGGACAGGGTGGCTGGCTACACCTTC
TRBJ2-1 | TRBV29-1 | TRBD2 | . | CSVGLAGTSGYNEQFF | TGCAGCGTTGGTCTGGCGGGGACTAGCGGTTACAATGAGCAGTTCTTC
TRBJ2-1 | TRBV18 | TRBD2 | . | CASSPPGLAGGSWLNEQFF | TGTGCCAGCTCACCACCGGGACTAGCGGGAGGAAGTTGGCTAAATGAGCAGTTCTTC